This T cell receptor (beta chain) was found in a study of blood T cell repertoires in COVID-19 (TCRdb year 2020). A note on the overall study: Samples from collaborators originated in the United States, Italy and Spain and spanned both the acute and convalescent phases of COVID-19. The prospective study material was composed of cDNA or gDNA derived from T cells, B-cell-depleted T cells, or PBMCs. The dataset comprised deeply sampled blood TCRbeta repertoires from subjects exposed to, actively infected with, or recovered from COVID-19. A freely available public database, intended as a resource for researchers studying the immune response to SARS-CoV-2, is where the repertoires were released. The samples were drawn from two sources: the first 160 participants of the ongoing ImmuneRACE study, and 950 to 1,500 subjects contributed by 6 global collaborators. The sample metadata nearly always contained a de-identified subject ID, COVID-19 status, age in years and sex. Where available, HLA class I and class II types were taken from metadata supplied by the sample provider and were not determined by assay-based typing. Results the study describes overall, beyond this receptor: How much clinical and demographic metadata was included differed by source and by participant, and the metadata was provided uncurated.

Of note for this clone: It has no known antigen specificity. Within one base of it there is no much larger clone, and no base qualities were kept.

A second Seattle source provided samples from volunteer blood donors who had recovered from COVID-19. Collaborating institutions collected whole blood in K2EDTA tubes following their own protocols. Collaborator samples were shipped for TCRbeta analysis as frozen whole blood, isolated PBMCs, or DNA extracted from either sample type. From cysteine to phenylalanine, the CDR3 is 13 amino acids long. Of the read, only the CDR3 DNA is kept; its 39 bases are in frame from base 1. Ends trimmed: V by 6 bases, J by 3 bases; bases unmatched to a gene: 2. The germline V gene yields MNHEY for CDR1 and SVGAGI for CDR2. TCRbeta CDR3 regions were amplified from genomic DNA using the immunoSEQ Assay, a bias-controlled multiplex PCR. In the authors' own workflow: Nucleated cell counts per sample were estimated from amplification of reference gene primers within the assay. Sequence reads were collapsed and filtered to measure the absolute abundance of every unique TCRbeta CDR3 rearrangement. Productive Simpson clonality was computed per sample as the square root of Simpson's diversity index over productive rearrangements. TCRdb's version of the immuneACCESS table is confined to in-frame rearrangements and falls short of the full clone set. An unresolved V gene accounts for under half of the shortfall where checked; the remainder is of unknown origin. That table furnishes V, J and clone size, whereas the DNA furnished D and trimming. Recorded for this sample are about 250,000 clones; roughly 90% of them occurred a single time. Approximately 2% of the sample belongs to the ten largest clones.

The receptor chain draws on TRBV6-5 and TRBJ1-5; TRBD1 aligns with 7 central bases. Sample: peripheral blood. The receptor comes from a woman between 35 and 50 years old who had recovered from COVID-19. The CDR3: CASRGQHNQPQHF. The base sequence is TGTGCCAGCAGGGGACAGCACAATCAGCCCCAGCATTTT.